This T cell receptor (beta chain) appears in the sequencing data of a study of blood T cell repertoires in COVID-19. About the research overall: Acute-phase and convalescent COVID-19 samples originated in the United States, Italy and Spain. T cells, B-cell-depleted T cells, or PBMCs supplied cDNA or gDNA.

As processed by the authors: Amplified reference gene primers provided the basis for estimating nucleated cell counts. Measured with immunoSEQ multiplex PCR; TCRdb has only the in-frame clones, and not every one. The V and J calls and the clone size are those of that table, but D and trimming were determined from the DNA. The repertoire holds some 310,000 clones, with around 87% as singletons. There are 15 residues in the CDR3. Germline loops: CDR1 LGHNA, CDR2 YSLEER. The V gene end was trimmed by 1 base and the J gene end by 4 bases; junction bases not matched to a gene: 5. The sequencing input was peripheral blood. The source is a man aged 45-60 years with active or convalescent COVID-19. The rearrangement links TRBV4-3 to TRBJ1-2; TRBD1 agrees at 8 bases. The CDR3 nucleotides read TGCGCCAGCAGCCAAGGGACAGGGAACTTCTATGGCTACACCTTC. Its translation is CASSQGTGNFYGYTF.